These 20 T cell receptor beta chains share one sample of origin, sequenced in a study of cytomegalovirus exposure and HLA in healthy donors. PCR used 60 Vbeta primers and 13 Jbeta primers. Sequencing used immunoSEQ multiplex PCR; TCRdb keeps in-frame clones, though not all of them. In total, the table holds tens of thousands of clones. Sequenced sample: PBMCs. The receptors originated from a woman aged 40 to 50 in good health and CMV-seropositive.

The gene calls are TRBV2 and TRBJ2-2; D is possibly TRBD2 (5 bases). Trimming shortened V by 6 bases and J by 0 bases, and 11 bases separated the two germline ends. Germline values: CDR1 SNHLY, CDR2 FYNNEI. The CDR3 extends over 15 amino acids. CDR3 sequence: CASRFDYSNTGELFF. As DNA, the CDR3 is TGTGCCAGCAGGTTCGACTACTCGAACACCGGGGAGCTGTTTTTT.

The rearrangement uses TRBV28 and TRBJ1-5, with D tentatively TRBD1 (6 bases). The CDR3 extends over 13 amino acids. V was clipped by 11 bases and J by 3 bases, with 14 bases between them. The germline CDR1 and CDR2 sequences are MDHEN and SYDVKM. The CDR3 nucleotides read TGTGCCGCGGTAGGGGGTACCAATCAGCCCCAGCATTTT. It encodes CAAVGGTNQPQHF.

The chain couples TRBV9 to TRBJ1-2, with a weak D call TRBD1 (5 bases). V was shortened by 3 bases and J by 6 bases, with 9 bases between the two germline ends. The CDR3 totals 12 residues. Germline-derived CDR1 and CDR2 are SGDLS and YYNGEE. The CDR3 here is CASSARQHGYTF. CDR3 DNA sequence: TGTGCCAGCAGCGCCAGACAGCATGGCTACACCTTC.

The CDR3 protein is CASSSRVKGQPQHF. CDR3 DNA: TGTGCCAGCAGTAGTAGGGTGAAGGGGCAGCCCCAGCATTTT. The chain joins TRBV6-5 to TRBJ1-5, with a weak D call TRBD1 (5 bases). The ends were cut back, 5 bases at V and 7 bases at J, with 15 bases in the middle. The CDR3 consists of 14 residues. Germline assignment: CDR1 MNHEY and CDR2 SVGAGI.

The V gene is TRBV6-5, the J gene TRBJ2-7, with D uncertain. In germline, CDR1 is MNHEY, CDR2 SVGAGI. V was shortened by 0 bases and J by 2 bases, with 14 bases between the two germline ends. The CDR3 spans 16 residues. CDR3 region: CASSYSSGGFAYEQYF. The DNA for the CDR3 is TGTGCCAGCAGTTACTCTTCAGGTGGGTTCGCCTACGAGCAGTACTTC.

The V call is TRBV6-1, the J call TRBJ2-3; a possible D gene is TRBD1 (6 bases). Germline assignment: CDR1 MNHNS and CDR2 SASEGT. Trimming took off 1 base at V and 4 bases at J, with 9 bases between the two ends. CDR3 size: 14 residues. CDR3 DNA: TGTGCCAGCAGTGAAGGAGGGGGAGCAGATACGCAGTATTTT. It is translated as CASSEGGGADTQYF.

The chain uses TRBV7-9 and TRBJ1-2; D may be TRBD1 (5 bases). Germline lookup yields CDR1 SEHNR and CDR2 FQNEAQ (reference sequence). The CDR3 is 15 amino acids. The V end was cut by 7 bases, the J end by 2 bases, with 17 bases between. The CDR3 region is CASIPNSGGNYGYTF. For the CDR3, the DNA is TGTGCCAGCATCCCAAACTCTGGGGGGAACTATGGCTACACCTTC.

This sequence joins TRBV15 and TRBJ1-5, with a weak D call TRBD1 (6 bases). The CDR3 runs 14 residues. Germline V CDR1 and CDR2: LNHNV, YYDKDF (reference sequence). Trimming cost V 0 bases and J 4 bases, with 7 bases left between them. The chain's CDR3 is CATSRETGNQPQHF. DNA for the CDR3: TGTGCCACCAGCAGAGAAACAGGGAATCAGCCCCAGCATTTT. Variable domain in full (rest from reference TRBV15 and TRBJ1-5): DAMVIQNPRYQVTQFGKPVTLSCSQTLNHNVMYWYQQKSSQAPKLLFHYYDKDFNNEADTPDNFQSRRPNTSFCFLDIRSPGLGDTAMYLCATSRETGNQPQHFGDGTRLSIL.

The CDR3 reads CASSTTQGSYEQYF. The CDR3 region has the DNA TGTGCCAGCAGCACGACCCAGGGATCCTACGAGCAGTACTTC. The genes are TRBV7-9 and TRBJ2-7; TRBD1 might be the D (5 bases). This CDR3 has 14 amino acids. V lost 5 bases and J 1 base, leaving 12 bases between the germline ends. Germline CDR1 reads SEHNR; CDR2 reads FQNEAQ (reference sequence).

The chain employs TRBV15 and TRBJ2-7; D might be TRBD1 (6 bases). This CDR3 is 13 amino acids long. V was trimmed by 0 bases and J by 12 bases, leaving 15 bases between them. Germline CDR1 LNHNV, CDR2 YYDKDF (reference sequence). The CDR3 DNA is TGTGCCACCAGCAGAGATCTCGGCAGGGGCTTGTACTTC. Translating it yields CATSRDLGRGLYF.

This chain connects TRBV15 to TRBJ1-3; maybe TRBD1 (5 bases). CDR1 is LNHNV and CDR2 is YYDKDF in the germline V gene (reference sequence). This CDR3 has 15 residues. Trimming cost V 0 bases and J 4 bases, with 10 bases left between them. The CDR3 sequence is CATSRDQGGGNTIYF. The CDR3, as DNA: TGTGCCACCAGCAGAGACCAGGGAGGAGGAAACACCATATATTTT. Drawing the rest from reference TRBV15 and TRBJ1-3, the complete variable domain is DAMVIQNPRYQVTQFGKPVTLSCSQTLNHNVMYWYQQKSSQAPKLLFHYYDKDFNNEADTPDNFQSRRPNTSFCFLDIRSPGLGDTAMYLCATSRDQGGGNTIYFGEGSWLTVV.

Here the CDR3 DNA reads TGCACCAGCAGCCAAGAAGTTCGGGTTCCTAGCGGAGCGCTAACACCCACCGGGGAGCTGTTTTTT. Translating gives CTSSQEVRVPSGALTPTGELFF. This sequence joins TRBV1 and TRBJ2-2; TRBD2, the table's D call, was not compared with the DNA. TRBV1 represents a pseudogene. The CDR3 has 22 residues.

The gene calls are TRBV5-5 and TRBJ1-2; 8 nucleotides agree with TRBD1. Trimming removed 0 bases from V and 8 bases from J; junction bases left unmatched: 15. The V gene's germline CDR1 is SGHKS and CDR2 YYEKEE (reference sequence). This CDR3 comprises 17 residues. CDR3 DNA: TGTGCCAGCAGCTTGGGGGGGACAGGTCCACCCCGCGGGGGCTACACCTTC. The encoded protein is CASSLGGTGPPRGGYTF.

The rearrangement joins TRBV5-4 to TRBJ1-1, with 7 bases that match TRBD1. From germline, CDR1 is SGHNT and CDR2 YYREEE (reference sequence). V was pared by 4 bases and J by 5 bases, with 11 bases of the junction left unmatched. The CDR3 loop spans 15 amino acids. The chain's CDR3 is CASSRPEGARTEAFF. CDR3 bases: TGTGCCAGCAGCCGACCGGAGGGGGCGAGGACTGAAGCTTTCTTT.

The chain joins TRBV6-5 to TRBJ2-7; D uncertain. The germline V and J ends were trimmed by 2 bases and 5 bases, with 10 bases remaining between them. Germline-derived CDR1 and CDR2 are MNHEY and SVGAGI. The CDR3 is 13 residues long. CDR3 DNA: TGTGCCAGCAGTTACAACGGTGGAGACGAGCAGTACTTC. This gives the protein CASSYNGGDEQYF.

V and J are TRBV7-9 and TRBJ2-7; 13 nucleotides align to TRBD2. The CDR3 covers 16 residues. After removal of 5 bases from V and 9 bases from J, the junction contained 13 bases not matched to a gene. The germline V gene encodes CDR1 SEHNR and CDR2 FQNEAQ (reference sequence). The CDR3: CASSPILAGGPMAQYF. The CDR3 region has the DNA TGTGCCAGCAGCCCGATACTAGCGGGAGGGCCAATGGCGCAGTACTTC.

The gene calls are TRBV6-5 and TRBJ1-3; D perhaps matches TRBD1 (5 bases). Germline lookup yields CDR1 MNHEY and CDR2 SVGAGI. The CDR3 has 14 amino acids. V dropped 0 bases and J dropped 6 bases, with 9 bases sitting between them. The CDR3 reads CASSYSIGVNTIYF. For the CDR3, the DNA is TGTGCCAGCAGTTACTCGATAGGGGTAAACACCATATATTTT.

This CDR3 reads CSVEDPGSNEKLFF. The CDR3 nucleotides read TGCAGCGTTGAAGATCCGGGATCTAATGAAAAACTGTTTTTT. This chain uses TRBV29-1 with TRBJ1-4; no definite D call. In germline, CDR1 is SQVTM, CDR2 ANQGSEA. This CDR3 contains 14 residues. Trimming pared 0 bases from V and 3 bases from J, leaving 8 bases between.

This CDR3 is CASSQDLGRGTEAFF. The CDR3 DNA follows: TGCGCCAGCAGCCAAGATCTGGGGAGGGGCACTGAAGCTTTCTTT. This chain connects TRBV4-1 to TRBJ1-1, with TRBD1 as a possible D gene (5 bases). Trimming shortened V by 0 bases and J by 4 bases, and 12 bases separated the two germline ends. The CDR3 consists of 15 residues. Germline loops: CDR1 MGHRA, CDR2 YSYEKL.

The chain couples TRBV6-6 to TRBJ2-7; weak D call: TRBD1 (6 bases). The V gene lost 10 bases and the J gene lost 9 bases, with 28 bases spanning the gap. This CDR3 comprises 15 residues. Germline V gene data show CDR1 as MNHNY and CDR2 as SVGAGI (reference sequence). The CDR3 spells CATSHRPAQGMGQYF. CDR3 in DNA: TGTGCCACAAGTCACCGCCCCGCGCAGGGGATGGGGCAGTACTTC.